Listed here are 20 T cell receptor beta chains from one sample, sequenced in a study of spatial heterogeneity in lung cancer. TCRdb passed the 5' RACE reads through MiXCR, listing each CDR3 protein once. Counted here are more than 95,000 distinct CDR3 sequences, less than 15% occurring once; the ten biggest clones make up about 15%. Regarding time point: blood at routine non-recurrence follow-up after resection. Unsorted whole RNA from tumor, nontumor lung or frozen PBMC underwent sequencing. This sample comprised PBMCs, obtained at follow-up. The source of these receptors is a male donor with early-stage non-small cell lung cancer.

J is TRBJ2-5 and V is TRBV5-1; D gene ambiguous. Germline V gene sequence: CDR1 SGHRS, CDR2 YFSETQ. Trimming removed 0 bases from V and 3 bases from J, with 15 bases in between. The CDR3 covers 16 residues. The chain's CDR3 is CASSLGVGRKEETQYF. The CDR3 coding sequence is TGCGCCAGCAGCTTGGGGGTAGGTCGAAAGGAAGAGACCCAGTACTTC.

The chain is built from TRBV7-9 and TRBJ2-3; no clear D. The CDR3 is made up of 14 amino acids. The V gene's germline CDR1 is SEHNR and CDR2 FQNEAQ (reference sequence). Trimming took 7 bases from V and 7 from J, leaving 18 bases between them. The CDR3, as DNA: TGTGCCAGCACCAGTCAATCGGACGGACATACGCAGTATTTT. Protein: CASTSQSDGHTQYF. The full variable domain, rest sourced from reference TRBV7-9 and TRBJ2-3, is DTGVSQNPRHKITKRGQNVTFRCDPISEHNRLYWYRQTLGQGPEFLTYFQNEAQLEKSRLLSDRFSAERPKGSFSTLEIQRTEQGDSAMYLCASTSQSDGHTQYFGPGTRLTVL.

V and J are TRBV12-3 or TRBV12-4 and TRBJ1-2; possibly TRBD1 for D (6 bases). This CDR3 contains 13 residues. Deletions cut 3 bases from V and 8 bases from J, with 13 bases between. CDR3 DNA: TGTGCCAGCAGTTTTGACAGGAGATTAGGCTACACCTTC. Its translation is CASSFDRRLGYTF.

In its sample, this clonotype was seen many times. The genes are TRBV12-3 or TRBV12-4 and TRBJ2-2; D remains unclear. The CDR3 loop spans 17 amino acids. V lost 6 bases, J lost 0 bases, and 17 bases lay in between. CDR3 sequence: CASSRMMNLANTGELFF. CDR3 sequence (DNA): TGTGCCAGCAGCCGTATGATGAATCTCGCGAACACCGGGGAGCTGTTTTTT.

V usage is TRBV7-2 and J usage is TRBJ2-1; D perhaps matches TRBD2 (6 bases). The V end was cut by 1 base, the J end by 0 bases, with 10 bases between. Germline values: CDR1 SGHTA, CDR2 FQGNSA. This CDR3 is built from 16 residues. CDR3 DNA: TGTGCCAGCAGCTTAGGGGCGGGGAACTCCTACAATGAGCAGTTCTTC. Protein: CASSLGAGNSYNEQFF.

This sequence joins TRBV15 and TRBJ2-3, with 10 bases matching TRBD2. CDR1 is LNHNV and CDR2 is YYDKDF in the germline V gene (reference sequence). The CDR3 has 16 amino acids. J gave up 5 bases and V 1 base, and 6 bases lay outside the gene matches. For the CDR3, the DNA is TGTGCCACCAGCAGAGGTCCCAGCGGGGGGGTAGATACGCAGTATTTT. Translating it yields CATSRGPSGGVDTQYF.

This clonotype was seen at least ten times. The rearrangement links TRBV10-3 to TRBJ1-2; no clear D. The V gene lost 3 bases and the J gene lost 8 bases, with 7 bases spanning the gap. The V gene's germline CDR1 is ENHRY and CDR2 SYGVKD. This CDR3 spans 11 amino acids. DNA of the CDR3: TGTGCCATCAGTGATGGACGGGGCTACACCTTC. Translation gives CAISDGRGYTF.

The chain combines TRBV11-2 with TRBJ1-6; D may be TRBD1 (5 bases). The CDR3 loop spans 14 amino acids. Germline assignment: CDR1 SGHAT and CDR2 FQNNGV. Trimming stripped 2 bases from V and 9 bases from J, with 11 bases between. CDR3 loop: CASSLQGDFSPLHF. In DNA form, the CDR3 reads TGTGCCAGCAGCTTACAAGGGGATTTTTCACCCCTCCACTTT.

This clonotype has a count of ten or more. V usage is TRBV12-3 or TRBV12-4 and J usage is TRBJ1-2; 9 positions agree with TRBD1. The CDR3 extends over 15 amino acids. The V segment lost 2 bases and the J segment 6 bases; nucleotides outside the gene matches: 7. This CDR3 reads CASSLQQGARHGYTF. The CDR3 DNA follows: TGTGCCAGCAGTTTACAACAGGGGGCGCGACATGGCTACACCTTC.

The chain recombines TRBV5-5 with TRBJ2-6; D ambiguous. The CDR3 covers 16 residues. Germline CDR1 SGHKS, CDR2 YYEKEE (reference sequence). V was clipped by 2 bases and J by 0 bases, with 9 bases between them. The DNA of the CDR3 is TGTGCCAGCAGCTTAGACTTTTCCTCTGGGGCCAACGTCCTGACTTTC. Translating gives CASSLDFSSGANVLTF.

This clonotype was detected only a few times. This sequence joins TRBV7-9 and TRBJ2-7; D possibly matches TRBD1 or TRBD2 (5 bases each). The V and J ends lost 5 bases and 3 bases respectively, with 11 bases between them. In germline, CDR1 is SEHNR, CDR2 FQNEAQ (reference sequence). This CDR3 contains 13 residues. CDR3 region: CASSPRGHYEQYF. CDR3 nucleotide sequence: TGTGCCAGCAGCCCCCGGGGCCACTACGAGCAGTACTTC. The whole variable domain, remainder taken from reference TRBV7-9 and TRBJ2-7, is DTGVSQNPRHKITKRGQNVTFRCDPISEHNRLYWYRQTLGQGPEFLTYFQNEAQLEKSRLLSDRFSAERPKGSFSTLEIQRTEQGDSAMYLCASSPRGHYEQYFGPGTRLTVT.

The chain employs TRBV7-3 and TRBJ2-1; 12 bases are shared with TRBD2. This CDR3 spans 17 amino acids. Germline V lookup: CDR1 SGHTA, CDR2 FQGTGA. V was pared by 5 bases and J by 2 bases, with 7 bases of the junction left unmatched. CDR3 coding DNA: TGTGCCAGCAGCCCCCTTGGACTAGCGGGGACCTACAATGAGCAGTTCTTC. This codes for CASSPLGLAGTYNEQFF.

This clonotype was observed many times. In DNA, the CDR3 is TGTGCCAGCAGTTTGGGGGGGGGCGGTCAGCCCCAGCATTTT. Amino acid sequence: CASSLGGGGQPQHF. The chain links TRBV28 to TRBJ1-5, with D possibly being TRBD1 (6 bases). CDR1 is MDHEN, CDR2 SYDVKM, per germline. V was clipped by 3 bases and J by 6 bases, with 12 bases between them. The CDR3 spans 14 residues.

A remark on this clonotype: Mismatch with germline at one junction end may stem from a read error. The rearrangement joins TRBV7-7 to TRBJ2-5; the D gene is possibly TRBD2 (7 bases). CDR1 SSHAT and CDR2 FNYEAQ come from the germline V gene (reference sequence). This CDR3 contains 15 residues. CDR3 in DNA: TGTGCTAGCAGCTTGGATACGGCCCGAGGGGGGGCCCAGTACTTC. Translated: CASSLDTARGGAQYF.

This clonotype was found a few times. The chain couples TRBV20-1 to TRBJ2-1; 11 bases are shared with TRBD2. V was pared by 0 bases and J by 1 base, with 2 bases of the junction left unmatched. The CDR3 contains 16 residues. From germline, CDR1 is DFQATT and CDR2 SNEGSKA (reference sequence). Written as DNA, the CDR3 is TGCAGTGCTAGAGATCTAGCGGGGGGATCCTACAATGAGCAGTTCTTC. This gives the protein CSARDLAGGSYNEQFF.

To note about this clonotype: A junction boundary mismatches the germline segment, possibly from a read error. The V and J genes are TRBV27 and TRBJ1-5, with 10 positions matching TRBD1. The CDR3 is 16 residues long. Germline assignment: CDR1 MNHEY and CDR2 SMNVEV (reference sequence). CDR3 amino acids: CASSSRTGGINLPQHF. In DNA form, the CDR3 reads TGTGCCAGCAGTTCCCGGACAGGGGGAATCAATCTGCCCCAGCATTTT.

This clonotype has more than one count but fewer than ten. The chain carries TRBV20-1 and TRBJ2-5, with D maybe TRBD1 (5 bases). V was pared by 6 bases and J by 1 base, with 24 bases between. The CDR3 spans 17 residues. Germline lookup yields CDR1 DFQATT and CDR2 SNEGSKA (reference sequence). CDR3 loop: CSAVRSDRMFLQETQYF. The CDR3 DNA sequence: TGCAGTGCGGTCCGCTCCGACAGAATGTTCCTCCAAGAGACCCAGTACTTC.

The rearrangement uses TRBV10-3 and TRBJ1-5, with 7 bases that match TRBD1. This CDR3 is built from 15 residues. V dropped 6 bases and J dropped 2; count of bases not matched to a gene: 7. CDR1 and CDR2 from the germline V gene are ENHRY and SYGVKD. CDR3 in amino acids: CAISQDRSGNQPQHF. CDR3 nucleotide sequence: TGTGCCATCAGCCAGGACAGGTCAGGCAATCAGCCCCAGCATTTT.

This clonotype was seen a few times. This chain joins TRBV2 and TRBJ2-2; D might be TRBD1 or TRBD2, each matching 5 bases. The CDR3 spans 17 residues. V lost 3 bases and J 5 bases, leaving 19 bases between the germline ends. Germline loops: CDR1 SNHLY, CDR2 FYNNEI. The CDR3 here is CASSDMGPLPWTGELFF. The CDR3 DNA reads TGTGCCAGCAGTGACATGGGACCCTTACCCTGGACCGGGGAGCTGTTTTTT.

A few counts support this clonotype. The V and J genes are TRBV4-1 and TRBJ2-3; D is ambiguous. V gave up 3 bases and J gave up 7 bases, with 11 bases separating them. Germline loops: CDR1 MGHRA, CDR2 YSYEKL. The CDR3 length is 13 residues. The DNA of the CDR3 is TGCGCCAGCAGCCAGCAAGTCCCAAATACGCAGTATTTT. It encodes CASSQQVPNTQYF.